Presented here are 14 T cell receptor beta chains from one specimen sequenced in a study of OX40 agonist ivuxolimab in advanced cancers. The assay was immunoSEQ multiplex PCR, and TCRdb's table has in-frame clones only and misses some. Counted here are some 69,000 clones, approximately 89% occurring once; the ten biggest clones make up less than 0.3%. The material was CD4+ or CD8+ T cells sorted from blood, obtained in a trial of the OX40 agonist ivuxolimab. These receptors were taken from an adult with an advanced solid tumor such as melanoma, head and neck, liver or kidney cancer.

This clone was counted once. The rearrangement joins TRBV28 to TRBJ2-1; D remains ambiguous. The CDR3 is made up of 15 amino acids. V was cut by 2 bases and J by 0 bases, with 8 bases left in between. Germline-derived CDR1 and CDR2 are MDHEN and SYDVKM. In DNA, the CDR3 is TGTGCCAGCAGTTTACGCCAAAGCTCCTACAATGAGCAGTTCTTC. The encoded protein is CASSLRQSSYNEQFF.

A remark on this clone: In the same sample, other DNA sequences code for this CDR3. The rearrangement links TRBV18 to TRBJ1-5; possibly TRBD1 for D (6 bases). Germline CDR1 reads KGHSH; CDR2 reads LQKENI. Trimming cost V 2 bases and J 6 bases, with 17 bases left between them. The CDR3 length is 16 residues. The CDR3 sequence: CASSPSGGALGQPQHF. CDR3 in DNA: TGTGCCAGCTCACCATCCGGGGGCGCGCTCGGTCAGCCCCAGCATTTT.

The chain links TRBV5-1 to TRBJ2-4; a weak D match, TRBD2 (5 bases). Germline loops: CDR1 SGHRS, CDR2 YFSETQ. This CDR3 contains 14 residues. The V gene lost 1 base and the J gene lost 3 bases, with 8 bases spanning the gap. The CDR3 is CASSLTSGKNIQYF. Written as DNA, the CDR3 is TGCGCCAGCAGCTTGACGAGCGGCAAAAACATTCAGTACTTC.

The chain employs TRBV29-1 and TRBJ1-1, with D perhaps matching TRBD1 (6 bases). Deletions cut 6 bases from V and 7 bases from J, with 9 bases between. Germline V gene sequence: CDR1 SQVTM, CDR2 ANQGSEA. This CDR3 comprises 10 residues. The CDR3 reads CSVATGEAFF. The CDR3 DNA sequence: TGCAGCGTGGCGACAGGTGAAGCTTTCTTT. Full variable domain (missing parts from reference TRBV29-1 and TRBJ1-1): SAVISQKPSRDICQRGTSLTIQCQVDSQVTMMFWYRQQPGQSLTLIATANQGSEATYESGFVIDKFPISRPNLTFSTLTVSNMSPEDSSIYLCSVATGEAFFGQGTRLTVV.

This sequence joins TRBV27 and TRBJ2-3; D possibly corresponds to TRBD2 (6 bases). V dropped 8 bases and J dropped 6 bases, with 18 bases sitting between them. In germline, CDR1 is MNHEY, CDR2 SMNVEV (reference sequence). CDR3 length: 14 amino acids. The chain's CDR3 is CASSFLASVDTQYF. The CDR3 region has the DNA TGTGCCAGCTCCTTTTTGGCTAGCGTCGATACGCAGTATTTT.

This chain links TRBV18 with TRBJ2-3; TRBD2 aligns across 10 bases. V dropped 5 bases and J dropped 2; count of bases not matched to a gene: 7. The length of the CDR3 is 16 residues. CDR1 and CDR2 from the germline V gene are KGHSH and LQKENI. The CDR3 loop is CASSGQTSGHTDTQYF. For the CDR3, the DNA is TGTGCCAGCTCAGGACAGACTAGCGGGCACACAGATACGCAGTATTTT. Full variable domain (outside the CDR3, taken from reference TRBV18 and TRBJ2-3): NAGVMQNPRHLVRRRGQEARLRCSPMKGHSHVYWYRQLPEEGLKFMVYLQKENIIDESGMPKERFSAEFPKEGPSILRIQQVVRGDSAAYFCASSGQTSGHTDTQYFGPGTRLTVL.

The chain's CDR3 is CASPKDGTRDGYTF. The CDR3 region has the DNA TGTGCCAGCCCGAAAGACGGGACAAGAGATGGCTACACCTTC. J is TRBJ1-2 and V is TRBV7-9, with D maybe TRBD1 (6 bases). Trimming shortened V by 8 bases and J by 6 bases, and 19 bases separated the two germline ends. Germline V gene sequence: CDR1 SEHNR, CDR2 FQNEAQ (reference sequence). The CDR3 runs 14 residues. Full variable domain (outside the CDR3, taken from reference TRBV7-9 and TRBJ1-2): DTGVSQNPRHKITKRGQNVTFRCDPISEHNRLYWYRQTLGQGPEFLTYFQNEAQLEKSRLLSDRFSAERPKGSFSTLEIQRTEQGDSAMYLCASPKDGTRDGYTFGSGTRLTVV.

The chain links TRBV7-3 to TRBJ2-1; 8 bases are shared with TRBD2. Per germline, CDR1 SGHTA and CDR2 FQGTGA. V was clipped by 1 base and J by 3 bases; unmatched bases: 2. The CDR3 sequence is 15 residues long. The CDR3 protein is CASSLKRESYNEQFF. As DNA, the CDR3 is TGTGCCAGCAGCTTAAAGCGGGAGAGCTACAATGAGCAGTTCTTC. Full variable domain (outside the CDR3, taken from reference TRBV7-3 and TRBJ2-1): GAGVSQTPSNKVTEKGKYVELRCDPISGHTALYWYRQSLGQGPEFLIYFQGTGAADDSGLPNDRFFAVRPEGSVSTLKIQRTERGDSAVYLCASSLKRESYNEQFFGPGTRLTVL.

This chain links TRBV5-1 with TRBJ1-2, with TRBD1 identical over 7 bases. This CDR3 spans 14 amino acids. Germline CDR1 reads SGHRS; CDR2 reads YFSETQ. Trimming cost V 4 bases and J 4 bases; bases outside gene matches: 7. In DNA, the CDR3 is TGCGCCAGCAGCCCCCTGGGACAGCTCTATGGCTACACCTTC. Its translation: CASSPLGQLYGYTF.

V is TRBV6-5 and J is TRBJ1-1, with 7 bases matching TRBD1. Per germline, CDR1 MNHEY and CDR2 SVGAGI. V was pared by 6 bases and J by 0 bases, with 1 base of the junction left unmatched. The CDR3 is 13 amino acids. Written as DNA, the CDR3 is TGTGCCAGCAGGGGACAGATGAACACTGAAGCTTTCTTT. Protein sequence: CASRGQMNTEAFF.

The chain is built from TRBV5-4 and TRBJ2-4; D might be TRBD1 (8 bases). The CDR3 runs 13 residues. Germline V CDR1 and CDR2: SGHNT, YYREEE (reference sequence). Trimming removed 4 bases at V and 8 bases at J, with 13 bases between. CDR3 in amino acids: CASSLQGGDIQYF. The CDR3 nucleotides are TGTGCCAGCAGCCTACAGGGGGGGGACATTCAGTACTTC.

This clone was detected only a few times. The chain carries TRBV27 and TRBJ2-6; no definite D call. The V gene's germline CDR1 is MNHEY and CDR2 SMNVEV (reference sequence). The V end was cut by 5 bases, the J end by 5 bases, with 7 bases between. CDR3 length: 13 amino acids. CDR3 sequence: CASSPYWANVLTF. CDR3 bases: TGTGCCAGCAGTCCCTACTGGGCCAACGTCCTGACTTTC.

The gene calls are TRBV5-1 and TRBJ2-5; the match to TRBD2 covers 10 bases. Trimming cost V 3 bases and J 4 bases; bases outside gene matches: 6. The CDR3 has 15 amino acids. Germline V gene lookup returns CDR1 SGHRS and CDR2 YFSETQ. The CDR3 loop reads CASSYLAGEVETQYF. As DNA, the CDR3 is TGCGCCAGCAGCTATCTAGCGGGAGAGGTAGAGACCCAGTACTTC.

For the CDR3, the DNA is TGTGCCAGCAGTCCCCTAGCGGGGATCACAGATACGCAGTATTTT. This gives the protein CASSPLAGITDTQYF. The chain employs TRBV6-4 and TRBJ2-3; 9 bases are shared with TRBD2. The CDR3 consists of 15 residues. Trimming took 5 bases from V and 2 from J; bases not matched to a gene: 5. The germline V gene encodes CDR1 MRHNA and CDR2 SNTAGT.